What follows are 30 T cell receptor beta chains derived from one specimen sequenced in a study of T cells after yellow fever vaccination. TCRdb reprocessed the 5' RACE reads with MiXCR, giving one entry per CDR3 protein. The sample shows about 300,000 distinct CDR3 sequences, around 6.8% of them seen only once. The material was PBMCs, obtained 45 days after the first yellow fever vaccination. Receptor source: a man aged 18 to 29 who received the YFV17D yellow fever vaccine.

This clonotype was found a few times. This chain connects TRBV5-6 to TRBJ2-5; TRBD1 is a possible D gene (6 bases). This CDR3 is 14 amino acids long. Germline assignment: CDR1 SGHDT and CDR2 YYEEEE. The germline V and J ends were trimmed by 4 bases and 9 bases, with 19 bases remaining between them. CDR3 nucleotide sequence: TGTGCCAGCAGCACCCCCGGACAGCCTGGGGCCCAGTACTTC. Encoded protein: CASSTPGQPGAQYF. Full variable domain (outside the CDR3, taken from reference TRBV5-6 and TRBJ2-5): DAGVTQSPTHLIKTRGQQVTLRCSPKSGHDTVSWYQQALGQGPQFIFQYYEEEERQRGNFPDRFSGHQFPNYSSELNVNALLLGDSALYLCASSTPGQPGAQYFGPGTRLLVL.

This clonotype appeared a few times. The genes are TRBV5-1 and TRBJ1-1; D is unclear. The germline V gene has CDR1 SGHRS and CDR2 YFSETQ. V was shortened by 4 bases and J by 5 bases, with 15 bases between the two germline ends. This CDR3 is 14 amino acids long. CDR3 sequence (DNA): TGCGCCAGCAGCCGGAGCGGCACGAGGACTGAAGCTTTCTTT. Encoded protein: CASSRSGTRTEAFF.

This clonotype has at least ten counts. The chain couples TRBV7-2 to TRBJ2-1, with D perhaps TRBD2 (5 bases). CDR3 size: 17 residues. CDR1 is SGHTA, CDR2 FQGNSA, per germline. V lost 5 bases, J lost 3 bases, and 20 bases lay in between. CDR3 region: CASSRGSSGEIYNEQFF. In DNA form, the CDR3 reads TGTGCCAGCAGCAGAGGGTCCTCCGGGGAAATCTACAATGAGCAGTTCTTC.

The chain recombines TRBV3-1 with TRBJ1-1; no clear D gene. V dropped 0 bases and J dropped 4 bases, with 6 bases sitting between them. Germline CDR1 and CDR2: LGHDT and YNNKEL (reference sequence). CDR3 length: 13 residues. The CDR3 loop reads CASSQDGSTEAFF. DNA of the CDR3: TGTGCCAGCAGCCAAGACGGGAGCACTGAAGCTTTCTTT.

This chain connects TRBV10-3 to TRBJ1-6; 9 positions match TRBD1. Per germline, CDR1 ENHRY and CDR2 SYGVKD. This CDR3 contains 15 residues. After removal of 6 bases from V and 7 bases from J, the junction contained 7 bases not matched to a gene. The DNA for the CDR3 is TGTGCCATCAGCCCTACCGGGACAGGGAATTCACCCCTCCACTTT. Its protein product is CAISPTGTGNSPLHF.

The chain combines TRBV7-3 with TRBJ2-1, with D perhaps being TRBD1 or TRBD2 (5 bases each). Deletions cut 2 bases from V and 8 bases from J, with 13 bases between. Per germline, CDR1 SGHTA and CDR2 FQGTGA. The CDR3 length is 14 residues. In DNA, the CDR3 is TGTGCCAGCAGCTTACGACGGGGCGGCGATGAGCAGTTCTTC. Translation gives CASSLRRGGDEQFF.

In its sample, this clonotype was seen a few times. V gene TRBV6-2 or TRBV6-3 combines with J gene TRBJ2-1, with TRBD2 matching over 10 bases. The J segment lost 5 bases and the V segment lost 3 bases, leaving 4 bases of the junction unmatched. In germline, CDR1 is MNHEY, CDR2 SVGEGT. The CDR3 covers 15 residues. The CDR3 sequence is CASSYSGLADNEQFF. The DNA of the CDR3 is TGTGCCAGCAGTTATTCCGGACTAGCGGACAATGAGCAGTTCTTC.

The chain has TRBV4-3 and TRBJ2-7, with 7 bases fitting TRBD1. There are 15 residues in the CDR3. CDR1 and CDR2 from the germline V gene are LGHNA and YSLEER. V was pared by 0 bases and J by 4 bases, with 6 bases of the junction left unmatched. CDR3 coding DNA: TGCGCCAGCAGCCAAGAAGGCAGGGGGACGTACGAGCAGTACTTC. This encodes CASSQEGRGTYEQYF.

The J gene is TRBJ2-3, the V gene TRBV4-3; tentative D call: TRBD2 (5 bases). Germline assignment: CDR1 LGHNA and CDR2 YSLEER. The CDR3 is 16 residues long. Between the trimmed V and J ends, which lost 0 bases and 1 base, there was a span of 11 bases. Here the CDR3 reads CASSQESGIGTDTQYF. In DNA form, the CDR3 reads TGCGCCAGCAGCCAAGAATCGGGGATTGGCACAGATACGCAGTATTTT.

The V call is TRBV2, the J call TRBJ1-1; D is ambiguous. The germline V gene has CDR1 SNHLY and CDR2 FYNNEI. This CDR3 has 12 amino acids. Trimming removed 3 bases at V and 4 bases at J, with 6 bases between. The CDR3: CASSDGPTEAFF. Written as DNA, the CDR3 is TGTGCCAGCAGTGACGGGCCCACTGAAGCTTTCTTT.

V and J are TRBV25-1 and TRBJ1-6, with D hard to call. The CDR3 consists of 16 residues. V was shortened by 1 base and J by 8 bases, with 15 bases between the two germline ends. The germline gives CDR1 MGHDK, CDR2 SYGVNS. The CDR3 region is CASSEFSAHEDSPLHF. The CDR3 nucleotides are TGTGCCAGCAGTGAATTCAGTGCCCACGAGGATTCACCCCTCCACTTT.

This clonotype came up many times. This chain joins TRBV29-1 and TRBJ2-2; D remains ambiguous. The CDR3 contains 12 residues. Germline CDR1 SQVTM, CDR2 ANQGSEA. V shed 0 bases and J shed 5 bases, with 4 bases lying between them. The CDR3 region is CSVEESTGELFF. CDR3 nucleotides: TGCAGCGTTGAAGAAAGTACCGGGGAGCTGTTTTTT.

A few counts support this clonotype. The gene calls are TRBV5-1 and TRBJ1-6; D is unresolved. This CDR3 is built from 13 residues. Deletions cut 0 bases from V and 13 bases from J, with 11 bases between. CDR1 is SGHRS, CDR2 YFSETQ, per germline. This chain's CDR3 is CASSLGTDGPLHF. CDR3 sequence (DNA): TGCGCCAGCAGCTTGGGGACCGACGGGCCCCTCCACTTT. Complete variable domain (other parts from reference TRBV5-1 and TRBJ1-6): KAGVTQTPRYLIKTRGQQVTLSCSPISGHRSVSWYQQTPGQGLQFLFEYFSETQRNKGNFPGRFSGRQFSNSRSEMNVSTLELGDSALYLCASSLGTDGPLHFGNGTRLTVT.

This clonotype was seen a few times. V gene TRBV6-1 combines with J gene TRBJ1-5; a weak D match, TRBD1 (5 bases). Trimming pared 6 bases from V and 2 bases from J, leaving 17 bases between. The CDR3 length is 16 residues. Per germline, CDR1 MNHNS and CDR2 SASEGT. CDR3 coding DNA: TGTGCCAGCAGCCAGCCAGGACAAAGGGGCAATCAGCCCCAGCATTTT. Its protein product is CASSQPGQRGNQPQHF.

This clonotype has only a few counts. V gene TRBV12-3 or TRBV12-4 combines with J gene TRBJ1-2; a possible D gene is TRBD1 (5 bases). The V and J ends lost 11 bases and 6 bases respectively, with 22 bases between them. This CDR3 comprises 14 residues. The CDR3 reads CASALGGTRDGYTF. CDR3 DNA sequence: TGTGCCTCCGCCCTGGGAGGGACTAGAGATGGCTACACCTTC.

The table lists this clonotype with a few counts. The chain joins TRBV12-3 or TRBV12-4 to TRBJ2-3; no clear D gene. V lost 2 bases to trimming and J lost 0 bases, with 12 bases between them. The CDR3 is 16 residues long. CDR3: CASSLSRLVSTDTQYF. The CDR3, as DNA: TGTGCCAGCAGTTTAAGTCGGCTGGTGAGCACAGATACGCAGTATTTT.

The chain employs TRBV5-1 and TRBJ1-2; perhaps TRBD1 as D (5 bases). V shed 4 bases and J shed 7 bases, with 14 bases lying between them. The CDR3 runs 13 residues. Per germline, CDR1 SGHRS and CDR2 YFSETQ. The CDR3 bases are TGCGCCAGCAGCGATCAGGGAGGGGTTGGCTACACCTTC. Residues: CASSDQGGVGYTF.

J is TRBJ2-3 and V is TRBV5-8; 7 bases fit TRBD1. This CDR3 has 13 amino acids. Trimming at V came to 4 bases and at J to 5 bases, leaving 4 bases not matched to a gene. Germline V gives CDR1 SGHTS, CDR2 YDEGEE. The CDR3 is CASSPRTGDTQYF. Written as DNA, the CDR3 is TGTGCCAGCAGCCCCCGGACAGGAGATACGCAGTATTTT.

This clonotype was found many times. J is TRBJ2-2 and V is TRBV5-1; no definite D call. The CDR3 is 14 residues long. CDR1 is SGHRS and CDR2 is YFSETQ in the germline V gene. Deletions cut 2 bases from V and 4 bases from J, with 9 bases between. Here the CDR3 reads CASSFVGTTGELFF. The CDR3 coding sequence is TGCGCCAGCAGCTTTGTAGGAACCACCGGGGAGCTGTTTTTT.

The sample holds many counts of this clonotype. The chain recombines TRBV11-2 with TRBJ2-3, with a possible D match to TRBD2 (6 bases). Trimming took 1 base from V and 1 from J, leaving 12 bases between them. CDR1 is SGHAT, CDR2 FQNNGV, per germline. This CDR3 comprises 16 residues. CDR3 bases: TGTGCCAGCAGCTTAGGGCGGTGGGGGGGCACAGATACGCAGTATTTT. Translated: CASSLGRWGGTDTQYF. The full variable domain, its missing parts supplied by reference TRBV11-2 and TRBJ2-3, is EAGVAQSPRYKIIEKRQSVAFWCNPISGHATLYWYQQILGQGPKLLIQFQNNGVVDDSQLPKDRFSAERLKGVDSTLKIQPAKLEDSAVYLCASSLGRWGGTDTQYFGPGTRLTVL.

The chain couples TRBV4-3 to TRBJ2-5; the D gene is possibly TRBD2 (5 bases). The CDR3 sequence is 17 residues long. Between the trimmed V and J ends, which lost 3 bases and 2 bases, there was a span of 19 bases. The germline V gene has CDR1 LGHNA and CDR2 YSLEER. This CDR3 reads CASSQGGGTTMQETQYF. The DNA for the CDR3 is TGCGCCAGCAGCCAGGGTGGAGGCACTACAATGCAAGAGACCCAGTACTTC.

The CDR3, as DNA: TGCAGTGCTAGCAGGGACAAATATGGCTACACCTTC. Protein product: CSASRDKYGYTF. This chain joins TRBV20-1 and TRBJ1-2, with a weak D call TRBD1 (6 bases). The CDR3 spans 12 residues. Germline CDR1 DFQATT, CDR2 SNEGSKA (reference sequence). Trimming left V 3 bases short and J 5 bases short, with 10 bases between.

This clonotype has more than one count but fewer than ten. The chain has TRBV4-1 and TRBJ1-2, with 8 bases matching TRBD1. The germline CDR1 and CDR2 sequences are MGHRA and YSYEKL. Losses at the gene ends were 0 bases for V and 4 bases for J; bases not matched to a gene: 7. The CDR3 consists of 16 residues. The CDR3 here is CASSQDLGTGGYGYTF. The CDR3 DNA reads as TGCGCCAGCAGCCAAGATCTCGGGACAGGTGGCTATGGCTACACCTTC.

The chain links TRBV18 to TRBJ1-5, with TRBD1 matching 7 bases. The junction had 7 bases not matched to a gene; V was cut back by 4 bases and J by 7 bases. Germline-derived CDR1 and CDR2 are KGHSH and LQKENI. The CDR3 covers 14 residues. CDR3 region: CASSLGQNRQPQHF. CDR3 DNA: TGTGCCAGCTCACTGGGACAGAATCGGCAGCCCCAGCATTTT.

V is TRBV4-1 and J is TRBJ1-1, with D perhaps matching TRBD1 (5 bases). Between the trimmed V and J ends, which lost 3 bases and 4 bases, there was a span of 18 bases. Per the germline V gene, CDR1 is MGHRA and CDR2 is YSYEKL. The length of the CDR3 is 16 residues. CDR3: CASSQSGAGAGTEAFF. Written as DNA, the CDR3 is TGCGCCAGCAGCCAGTCAGGCGCCGGGGCGGGCACTGAAGCTTTCTTT.

This clonotype was counted ten times or more. The genes are TRBV12-3 or TRBV12-4 and TRBJ1-1, with no clear D. CDR3 length: 13 residues. Trimming removed 3 bases from V and 2 bases from J, with 7 bases in between. In DNA form, the CDR3 reads TGTGCCAGCAGTTTTGCGGGCAACACTGAAGCTTTCTTT. The encoded protein is CASSFAGNTEAFF.

The J gene is TRBJ1-5, the V gene TRBV12-3 or TRBV12-4, with D unclear. CDR3 length: 14 residues. V dropped 4 bases and J dropped 3 bases, with 10 bases sitting between them. CDR3 in amino acids: CASSSISINQPQHF. The CDR3 DNA sequence: TGTGCCAGCAGTTCGATATCCATCAATCAGCCCCAGCATTTT.

This clonotype came up a few times. V and J are TRBV29-1 and TRBJ2-5, with D perhaps matching TRBD1 (6 bases). The CDR3 loop spans 13 amino acids. Trimming shortened V by 6 bases and J by 3 bases, and 14 bases separated the two germline ends. Per the germline V gene, CDR1 is SQVTM and CDR2 is ANQGSEA. CDR3 residues: CSVESGAEETQYF. CDR3 bases: TGCAGCGTCGAGTCAGGGGCAGAAGAGACCCAGTACTTC.

The chain couples TRBV3-1 to TRBJ2-2; D not resolved. CDR3 length: 16 amino acids. Trimming removed 3 bases from V and 6 bases from J, with 17 bases in between. The germline gives CDR1 LGHDT, CDR2 YNNKEL (reference sequence). The CDR3 DNA reads TGTGCCAGCAGCCATCGGTCTTACCGTTTGGCCGGGGAGCTGTTTTTT. It codes for CASSHRSYRLAGELFF.

The rearrangement joins TRBV3-1 to TRBJ2-2; D is uncertain. CDR3 length: 14 amino acids. CDR1 is LGHDT and CDR2 is YNNKEL in the germline V gene (reference sequence). The V gene lost 0 bases and the J gene lost 3 bases, with 5 bases spanning the gap. The CDR3 here is CASSQEGYTGELFF. For the CDR3, the DNA is TGTGCCAGCAGCCAAGAAGGATACACCGGGGAGCTGTTTTTT. Full variable domain (missing parts from reference TRBV3-1 and TRBJ2-2): DTAVSQTPKYLVTQMGNDKSIKCEQNLGHDTMYWYKQDSKKFLKIMFSYNNKELIINETVPNRFSPKSPDKAHLNLHINSLELGDSAVYFCASSQEGYTGELFFGEGSRLTVL.